A selection of T cell receptor beta chains follows, all from one sample in a study of sequential checkpoint blockade in melanoma. TCRdb's copy holds only in-frame clones and misses some; the assay was immunoSEQ multiplex PCR. This sample yields about 20,000 clones, of which around four fifths are seen a single time; roughly 56% belongs to the top ten. The sequenced sample was CD8+ T cells sorted from blood (inferred from file names), obtained from a patient given nivolumab and ipilimumab in sequence. The receptors were sampled from a human donor with melanoma. CDR3s include the opening cysteine and the closing phenylalanine or tryptophan. A D gene is named only where the DNA matches it firmly. Clone size is given for some rows only: seen once, a few or many times, or a class if the clone is expanded.

TRBJ2-6 | . | few | TRBV19 | CASNKGESGANVLTF | TGTGCCAGTAACAAGGGAGAGTCTGGGGCCAACGTCCTGACTTTC
TRBJ1-6 | TRBD1 | once | TRBV11-2 | CASSETGSSYNSPLHF | TGTGCCAGCAGCGAGACAGGGAGCTCCTATAATTCACCCCTCCACTTT
TRBJ2-7 | . | . | TRBV11-1 | CASSLVGTTYEQYF | TGTGCCAGCAGCTTAGTTGGGACAACTTACGAGCAGTACTTC
TRBJ2-7 | TRBD2 | . | TRBV9 | CASSPLLAGGLYEQYF | TGTGCCAGCAGCCCACTACTAGCGGGGGGCCTCTACGAGCAGTACTTC
TRBJ2-3 | . | . | TRBV9 | CASTRGSTDTQYF | TGTGCCAGCACAAGGGGGAGCACAGATACGCAGTATTTT
TRBJ1-6 | TRBD1 | . | TRBV28 | CASSTRTGEHLPLHF | TGTGCCAGCAGCACACGAACAGGGGAGCATTTACCCCTCCACTTT
TRBJ1-3 | . | . | TRBV29-1 | CSVEGDGQNTGNTIYF | TGCAGCGTTGAAGGTGACGGACAGAATACTGGAAACACCATATATTTT
TRBJ2-1 | TRBD1 | . | TRBV19 | CASSFPTGSNEQFF | TGTGCCAGTAGTTTTCCGACAGGGTCAAATGAGCAGTTCTTC
TRBJ2-7 | . | few | TRBV5-1 | CASSLKQDTYEQYF | TGCGCCAGCAGCTTAAAACAGGATACCTACGAGCAGTACTTC
TRBJ2-5 | TRBD1 | few | TRBV11-2 | CASSFSGTGSGKETQYF | TGTGCCAGCAGCTTCTCCGGGACAGGGTCGGGAAAGGAGACCCAGTACTTC
TRBJ1-2 | . | . | TRBV4-3 | CASSHGLDINYGYTF | TGCGCCAGCAGCCACGGCTTAGACATAAACTATGGCTACACCTTC
TRBJ2-7 | TRBD1 | few | TRBV9 | CASSPLDRAYEQYF | TGTGCCAGCAGCCCCTTGGACAGGGCCTACGAGCAGTACTTC
TRBJ2-5 | . | . | TRBV6-5 | CASKPQGGDGETQYF | TGTGCCAGCAAACCCCAGGGGGGCGACGGAGAGACCCAGTACTTC
TRBJ2-2 | TRBD1 | . | TRBV4-3 | CASSRPGTDNTGELFF | TGCGCCAGCAGCCGTCCGGGGACAGACAACACCGGGGAGCTGTTTTTT
TRBJ2-1 | . | . | TRBV7-7 | CASSYKGFGEQFF | TGTGCTAGCAGCTATAAGGGGTTCGGTGAGCAGTTCTTC
TRBJ2-7 | . | . | TRBV7-9 | CASSLGKGEQYF | TGTGCCAGCAGCTTAGGGAAGGGGGAGCAGTACTTC
TRBJ1-2 | TRBD1 | few | TRBV7-9 | CASSPVGGGQGTDGYTF | TGTGCCAGCAGCCCGGTTGGGGGGGGACAGGGGACGGATGGCTACACCTTC
TRBJ2-7 | TRBD1 | . | TRBV6-1 | CASSEKQGSLHEQYF | TGTGCCAGCAGTGAAAAACAGGGGAGCCTCCACGAGCAGTACTTC
TRBJ2-1 | TRBD2 | . | TRBV9 | CASSRLAGAYNEQFF | TGTGCCAGCAGTCGTTTAGCGGGGGCCTACAATGAGCAGTTCTTC
TRBJ2-7 | . | . | TRBV7-2 | CASSLASGASYEQYF | TGTGCCAGCAGCTTGGCTAGTGGGGCTTCCTACGAGCAGTACTTC
TRBJ2-7 | TRBD1 | . | TRBV6-5 | CASSPGTGPSYEQYF | TGTGCCAGCAGCCCCGGGACAGGGCCATCCTACGAGCAGTACTTC
TRBJ1-5 | TRBD1 | . | TRBV6-5 | CASSYSKTGSNQPQHF | TGTGCCAGCAGTTACTCGAAGACAGGGAGCAATCAGCCCCAGCATTTT
TRBJ2-1 | . | hyperexpanded | TRBV19 | CASSTTSGQYNEQFF | TGTGCCAGTAGTACAACCTCCGGACAGTACAATGAGCAGTTCTTC
TRBJ1-6 | . | . | TRBV28 | CASSLYPGSANNSPLHF | TGTGCCAGCAGTTTATACCCCGGGTCGGCGAATAATTCACCCCTCCACTTT
TRBJ2-1 | . | . | TRBV27 | CASMGADNNEQFF | TGTGCCAGCATGGGGGCAGACAACAATGAGCAGTTCTTC
TRBJ2-7 | TRBD2 | . | TRBV2 | CASTTAGLAGFNEQYF | TGTGCCAGCACAACCGCGGGACTAGCGGGGTTTAACGAGCAGTACTTC
TRBJ1-1 | . | . | TRBV30 | CAWGGGGTAFF | TGTGCCTGGGGAGGGGGGGGGACAGCTTTCTTT
TRBJ2-5 | TRBD2 | . | TRBV27 | CASSYLAGQETQYF | TGTGCCAGCAGTTACCTAGCGGGGCAGGAGACCCAGTACTTC
TRBJ2-7 | . | . | TRBV4-3 | CASSQVADFDEQYF | TGCGCCAGCAGCCAAGTAGCAGATTTCGACGAGCAGTACTTC
TRBJ1-1 | . | . | TRBV19 | CASSISVITEAFF | TGTGCCAGTAGTATTTCAGTGATAACTGAAGCTTTCTTT
TRBJ2-3 | TRBD2 | . | TRBV9 | CASTSSSGKADTQYF | TGTGCCAGCACTTCATCTAGCGGGAAAGCAGATACGCAGTATTTT